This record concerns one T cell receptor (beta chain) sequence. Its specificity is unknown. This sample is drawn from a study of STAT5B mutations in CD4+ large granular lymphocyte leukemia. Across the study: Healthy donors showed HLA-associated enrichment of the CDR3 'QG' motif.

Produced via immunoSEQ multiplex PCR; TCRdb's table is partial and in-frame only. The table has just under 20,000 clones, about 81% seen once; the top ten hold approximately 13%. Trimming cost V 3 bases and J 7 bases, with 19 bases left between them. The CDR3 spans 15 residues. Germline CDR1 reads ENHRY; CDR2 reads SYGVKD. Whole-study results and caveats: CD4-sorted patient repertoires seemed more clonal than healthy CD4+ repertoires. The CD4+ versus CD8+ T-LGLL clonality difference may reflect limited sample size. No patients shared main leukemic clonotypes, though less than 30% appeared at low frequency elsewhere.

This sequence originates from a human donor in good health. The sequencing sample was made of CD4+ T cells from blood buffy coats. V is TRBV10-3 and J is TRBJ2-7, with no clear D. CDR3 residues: CAISDPKRPSGEQYF. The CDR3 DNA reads TGTGCCATCAGTGACCCCAAACGCCCATCTGGGGAGCAGTACTTC.